The clone carrying this TCR beta chain was found once. Its antigen remains unidentified. This entry is derived from a study of T cell repertoires in cytomegalovirus infection. Study as a whole: Newly reported HLA-C-restricted and thoroughly characterized HLA-B-restricted CMV epitopes were employed. Carrying CMV and the relevant HLA type showed in public TCR beta signatures. The study's findings and limits: HLA-C-restricted CMV clonotypes gave the most frequent clonotype in two of eight donors.

Trimming cost V 2 bases and J 0 bases; bases outside gene matches: 7. Germline V gives CDR1 SGHDN, CDR2 FVKESK. The CDR3 is 16 residues long. TCRdb re-called the reads with MiXCR, one entry per CDR3 protein. Counted here are about 900,000 distinct CDR3 sequences, 31% occurring once; the ten biggest clones make up over 12%. The sample in question was cultured CD8+ T cells from PBMCs, obtained from culture after CMV antigen stimulation. The chain recombines TRBV14 with TRBJ2-7; 7 bases agree with TRBD1. This receptor was obtained from a human donor in good health (CMV status not recorded). Some clones in this sample may be carry-over from other donors' samples. The CDR3 DNA sequence: TGTGCCAGCAGCCAATTAGGGGGCCCCAGCTCCTACGAGCAGTACTTC. Its translation is CASSQLGGPSSYEQYF.